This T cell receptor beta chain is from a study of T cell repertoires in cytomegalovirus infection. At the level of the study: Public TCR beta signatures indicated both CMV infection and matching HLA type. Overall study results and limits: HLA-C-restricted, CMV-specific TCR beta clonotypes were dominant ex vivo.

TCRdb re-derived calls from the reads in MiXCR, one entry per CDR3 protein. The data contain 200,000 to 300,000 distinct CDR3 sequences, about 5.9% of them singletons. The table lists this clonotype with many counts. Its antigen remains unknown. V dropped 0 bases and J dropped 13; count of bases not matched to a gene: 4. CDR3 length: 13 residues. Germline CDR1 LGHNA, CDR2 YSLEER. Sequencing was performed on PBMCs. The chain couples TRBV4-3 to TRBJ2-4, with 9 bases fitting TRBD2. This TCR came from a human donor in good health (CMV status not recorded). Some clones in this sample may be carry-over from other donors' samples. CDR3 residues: CASSQDAGGSQYF. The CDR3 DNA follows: TGCGCCAGCAGCCAAGATGCGGGGGGGTCCCAGTACTTC.